This passage covers 27 T cell receptor beta chains from one sample sequenced in a study of beta chain features in type 1 diabetes. The antigens these receptors bind are not known. Study-level findings and limits: TCRB CDR3s were moderately but significantly shorter in Type 1 diabetes patients in all four CD4+ subsets.

The investigators reverse transcribed all of the isolated RNA, so they sequenced expressed TCRB transcripts. TCRdb's table, derived via immunoSEQ multiplex PCR, lists solely in-frame clones and lacks some. The sample has 120,000 to 150,000 clones, around 13% seen once. Sequenced input: central memory CD4+ T cells from blood. The receptor set was obtained from a man between 18 and 29 years old with type 1 diabetes.

The chain couples TRBV10-1 to TRBJ1-2; no clear D gene. Germline V gene data show CDR1 as WNHNN and CDR2 as SYGVQD (reference sequence). The length of the CDR3 is 15 residues. Trimming took off 5 bases at V and 0 bases at J, with 13 bases between the two ends. CDR3 loop: CASSPNSKPNYGYTF. Here the CDR3 DNA reads TGCGCCAGCAGTCCAAACTCGAAGCCTAACTATGGCTACACCTTC.

This clone was counted a few times. V usage is TRBV28 and J usage is TRBJ1-2, with a weak D call TRBD1 (5 bases). CDR3 length: 13 residues. Germline values: CDR1 MDHEN, CDR2 SYDVKM. Trimming stripped 5 bases from V and 4 bases from J, with 11 bases between. This chain's CDR3 is CASSPDRIYGYTF. The CDR3 DNA reads as TGTGCCAGCAGTCCCGACAGAATCTATGGCTACACCTTC.

This clone was detected only a few times. The rearrangement joins TRBV5-1 to TRBJ2-1; D is perhaps TRBD1 (7 bases). Trimming shortened V by 3 bases and J by 0 bases, and 13 bases separated the two germline ends. CDR1 is SGHRS, CDR2 YFSETQ, per germline. The CDR3 is 16 residues long. The CDR3 loop reads CASSSGGQISYNEQFF. The CDR3 coding sequence is TGCGCCAGCAGCTCCGGGGGACAGATCTCCTACAATGAGCAGTTCTTC.

This clone came up a few times. In the same sample, other DNA sequences code for this CDR3. J is TRBJ2-5 and V is TRBV5-1, with D maybe TRBD1 (5 bases). The CDR3 loop spans 14 amino acids. The V gene lost 0 bases and the J gene lost 3 bases, with 9 bases spanning the gap. Germline V lookup: CDR1 SGHRS, CDR2 YFSETQ. The CDR3 DNA reads TGCGCCAGCAGCTTGGAGTCAGGGAAAGAGACCCAGTACTTC. Its protein product is CASSLESGKETQYF. Filled out from reference TRBV5-1 and TRBJ2-5, the complete variable domain reads KAGVTQTPRYLIKTRGQQVTLSCSPISGHRSVSWYQQTPGQGLQFLFEYFSETQRNKGNFPGRFSGRQFSNSRSEMNVSTLELGDSALYLCASSLESGKETQYFGPGTRLLVL.

This clone was observed a few times. The chain employs TRBV15 and TRBJ2-3, with 7 bases lining up with TRBD2. CDR1 is LNHNV and CDR2 is YYDKDF in the germline V gene (reference sequence). The CDR3 has 16 amino acids. Trimming cost V 1 base and J 2 bases; bases outside gene matches: 6. CDR3 amino acids: CATSRVGGGFTDTQYF. The CDR3 DNA follows: TGTGCCACCAGCAGAGTCGGCGGGGGTTTCACAGATACGCAGTATTTT.

This clone was counted many times. V and J are TRBV7-2 and TRBJ1-1; D is unresolved. CDR3 length: 15 residues. The V end lost 0 bases, the J end lost 1 base, and 9 bases lay between the germline ends. Germline-derived CDR1 and CDR2 are SGHTA and FQGNSA. CDR3 in amino acids: CASSLASPSNTEAFF. The DNA for the CDR3 is TGTGCCAGCAGCTTAGCAAGCCCGTCGAACACTGAAGCTTTCTTT.

This clone has just a few counts. In the same sample, other DNA sequences code for this CDR3. This chain uses TRBV29-1 with TRBJ1-5; unclear D gene. The V and J ends lost 4 bases and 0 bases respectively, with 7 bases between them. Germline V gene data show CDR1 as SQVTM and CDR2 as ANQGSEA. This CDR3 has 13 residues. The CDR3 coding sequence is TGCAGCGTTGGCAGCAATAGCAATCAGCCCCAGCATTTT. Amino acids: CSVGSNSNQPQHF. Full variable domain (rest looked up from reference TRBV29-1 and TRBJ1-5): SAVISQKPSRDICQRGTSLTIQCQVDSQVTMMFWYRQQPGQSLTLIATANQGSEATYESGFVIDKFPISRPNLTFSTLTVSNMSPEDSSIYLCSVGSNSNQPQHFGDGTRLSIL.

Only a few counts were recorded for this clone. The V call is TRBV14, the J call TRBJ1-2; no reliable D call. Germline V gene lookup returns CDR1 SGHDN and CDR2 FVKESK. This CDR3 has 15 residues. The germline V and J ends were trimmed by 1 base and 5 bases, with 14 bases remaining between them. CDR3 in DNA: TGTGCCAGCAGCCAAGGTGGGATTCCCAGTTATGGCTACACCTTC. Residues: CASSQGGIPSYGYTF.

This chain connects TRBV28 to TRBJ2-7, with a weak D call TRBD1 (5 bases). The V end lost 8 bases, the J end lost 6 bases, and 20 bases lay between the germline ends. Germline CDR1 MDHEN, CDR2 SYDVKM. The CDR3 has 14 amino acids. The CDR3 reads CASSLLQGRGEQYF. DNA of the CDR3: TGTGCCAGCTCCCTGCTGCAGGGAAGAGGCGAGCAGTACTTC.

The chain employs TRBV5-6 and TRBJ1-5; D call uncertain. Trimming removed 0 bases at V and 4 bases at J, with 8 bases between. Germline values: CDR1 SGHDT, CDR2 YYEEEE. The CDR3 sequence is 14 residues long. The CDR3 reads CASSLGHLNQPQHF. The DNA of the CDR3 is TGTGCCAGCAGCTTGGGACACCTAAATCAGCCCCAGCATTTT.

This clone was seen a handful of times. The CDR3 spells CASSDPNNSPLHF. For the CDR3, the DNA is TGTGCCAGCAGCGACCCAAATAATTCACCCCTCCACTTT. The chain has TRBV25-1 and TRBJ1-6; D remains unclear. V shed 6 bases and J shed 5 bases, with 8 bases lying between them. CDR1 MGHDK and CDR2 SYGVNS come from the germline V gene. This CDR3 comprises 13 residues.

The gene calls are TRBV9 and TRBJ2-3; D gene uncertain. Germline V lookup: CDR1 SGDLS, CDR2 YYNGEE. Deletions cut 3 bases from V and 2 bases from J, with 4 bases between. CDR3 length equals 12 residues. In DNA form, the CDR3 reads TGTGCCAGCAGCGGGTCCACAGATACGCAGTATTTT. Protein product: CASSGSTDTQYF.

This clone was found a few times. Distinct nucleotide sequences in the sample also encode this CDR3. The V and J genes are TRBV28 and TRBJ2-3; D not resolved. CDR1 and CDR2 from the germline V gene are MDHEN and SYDVKM. This CDR3 is built from 13 residues. Trimming shortened V by 3 bases and J by 2 bases, and 6 bases separated the two germline ends. The DNA of the CDR3 is TGTGCCAGCAGTTTGGGGAACACAGATACGCAGTATTTT. This encodes CASSLGNTDTQYF.

The J gene is TRBJ1-5, the V gene TRBV7-2; D possibly corresponds to TRBD1 (6 bases). The V end lost 6 bases, the J end lost 4 bases, and 10 bases lay between the germline ends. CDR3 length equals 13 residues. In germline, CDR1 is SGHTA, CDR2 FQGNSA. The CDR3 is CASRGTINQPQHF. CDR3 sequence (DNA): TGTGCCAGCAGAGGGACAATAAATCAGCCCCAGCATTTT.

The chain employs TRBV5-1 and TRBJ2-1; the D gene is possibly TRBD1 (6 bases). The germline CDR1 and CDR2 sequences are SGHRS and YFSETQ. This CDR3 region has 16 residues. The ends were cut back, 4 bases at V and 9 bases at J, with 23 bases in the middle. The CDR3: CASSPRPHQGITEQFF. The CDR3 nucleotides are TGCGCCAGCAGCCCGAGGCCACACCAGGGGATCACTGAGCAGTTCTTC.

This clone has a count of ten or more. This chain connects TRBV6-1 to TRBJ1-2; TRBD1 aligns across 9 bases. The length of the CDR3 is 13 residues. Trimming at V came to 6 bases and at J to 7 bases, leaving 6 bases not matched to a gene. Germline V gene data show CDR1 as MNHNS and CDR2 as SASEGT. CDR3 in DNA: TGTGCCAGCAGCGACACAGGGGGCTTTGGCTACACCTTC. This sequence encodes CASSDTGGFGYTF.

Details on this clone: This clone may be a read error of a much larger clone one base away. The chain uses TRBV29-1 and TRBJ2-1; the D is unclear. V dropped 4 bases and J dropped 6 bases, with 10 bases sitting between them. The CDR3 loop spans 12 amino acids. Per the germline V gene, CDR1 is SQVTM and CDR2 is ANQGSEA. CDR3 DNA sequence: TGCAGCGTTGGGGTGGGCGTCAATGAGCAGTTCTTC. Its protein product is CSVGVGVNEQFF.

This clone was seen a handful of times. This sequence joins TRBV30 and TRBJ1-2; 8 bases match TRBD1. Germline CDR1 reads GTSNPN; CDR2 reads SVGIG (reference sequence). The CDR3 contains 13 residues. Trimming took 3 bases from V and 5 from J; bases not matched to a gene: 5. The CDR3 nucleotides read TGTGCCTGGAGGGGACAGGAGGTTTATGGCTACACCTTC. Translating it yields CAWRGQEVYGYTF.

This chain links TRBV14 with TRBJ2-5; tentatively, D is TRBD1 (5 bases). The CDR3 length is 12 residues. Germline V gene sequence: CDR1 SGHDN, CDR2 FVKESK. Trimming took 4 bases from V and 4 from J, leaving 7 bases between them. In DNA form, the CDR3 reads TGTGCCAGCAGCCGAAGGGGAGAGACCCAGTACTTC. This codes for CASSRRGETQYF. Drawing the rest from reference TRBV14 and TRBJ2-5, the complete variable domain is EAGVTQFPSHSVIEKGQTVTLRCDPISGHDNLYWYRRVMGKEIKFLLHFVKESKQDESGMPNNRFLAERTGGTYSTLKVQPAELEDSGVYFCASSRRGETQYFGPGTRLLVL.

Only a few counts were recorded for this clone. The J gene is TRBJ2-1, the V gene TRBV19; possibly TRBD1 for D (6 bases). The CDR3 is 14 amino acids. Germline V gives CDR1 LNHDA, CDR2 SQIVND (reference sequence). With 5 bases removed from V and 3 bases from J, the gap between germline ends came to 11 bases. This CDR3 is CASSYTGHYNEQFF. CDR3 nucleotide sequence: TGTGCCAGTAGTTATACAGGGCACTACAATGAGCAGTTCTTC.

This sequence joins TRBV19 and TRBJ1-1; tentatively, D is TRBD1 (6 bases). Germline-derived CDR1 and CDR2 are LNHDA and SQIVND (reference sequence). V was shortened by 6 bases and J by 7 bases, with 15 bases between the two germline ends. The CDR3 runs to 13 residues. CDR3: CASRPGAPGEAFF. The CDR3 DNA reads as TGTGCCAGTAGACCAGGGGCACCGGGTGAAGCTTTCTTT.

This sequence joins TRBV13 and TRBJ1-2; D unresolved. Trimming removed 2 bases from V and 4 bases from J, with 5 bases in between. The V gene's germline CDR1 is PRHDT and CDR2 FYEKMQ (reference sequence). This CDR3 contains 12 residues. The CDR3 sequence: CASSLQTYGYTF. In DNA form, the CDR3 reads TGTGCCAGCAGCTTACAGACCTATGGCTACACCTTC. Looking up the rest from reference TRBV13 and TRBJ1-2 gives the full variable domain: AAGVIQSPRHLIKEKRETATLKCYPIPRHDTVYWYQQGPGQDPQFLISFYEKMQSDKGSIPDRFSAQQFSDYHSELNMSSLELGDSALYFCASSLQTYGYTFGSGTRLTVV.

This clone was seen a handful of times. The genes are TRBV27 and TRBJ2-7, with 11 bases fitting TRBD1. Unmatched junction bases numbered 10, after V lost 5 bases and J lost 4 bases. The germline V gene encodes CDR1 MNHEY and CDR2 SMNVEV (reference sequence). This CDR3 is built from 16 residues. This chain's CDR3 is CASSPTQGTGGYEQYF. The CDR3 DNA is TGTGCCAGCAGTCCCACCCAAGGGACAGGGGGGTACGAGCAGTACTTC.

A few counts support this clone. The chain employs TRBV7-9 and TRBJ1-1; D unresolved. The CDR3 consists of 13 residues. Germline CDR1 reads SEHNR; CDR2 reads FQNEAQ (reference sequence). V shed 0 bases and J shed 3 bases, with 5 bases lying between them. DNA of the CDR3: TGTGCCAGCAGCTTAGCGCACGACACTGAAGCTTTCTTT. Translation gives CASSLAHDTEAFF.

This clone was seen a few times. The V and J genes are TRBV30 and TRBJ2-2; no reliable D call. The CDR3 is made up of 13 amino acids. Trimming pared 2 bases from V and 2 bases from J, leaving 6 bases between. From germline, CDR1 is GTSNPN and CDR2 SVGIG (reference sequence). CDR3 coding DNA: TGTGCCTGGAGTAAAGTCAACACCGGGGAGCTGTTTTTT. It translates to CAWSKVNTGELFF.

The rearrangement uses TRBV5-6 and TRBJ2-1; the match to TRBD2 covers 10 bases. This CDR3 has 17 amino acids. Germline V gives CDR1 SGHDT, CDR2 YYEEEE. With V trimmed by 3 bases and J by 2 bases, 8 bases remained unmatched. The CDR3 DNA follows: TGTGCCAGCAGCTCGTACGTTGGACTAGCGGCCTACAATGAGCAGTTCTTC. Translated: CASSSYVGLAAYNEQFF.

The V and J genes are TRBV5-1 and TRBJ1-1; no clear D gene. Trimming cost V 0 bases and J 6 bases, with 9 bases left between them. This CDR3 contains 13 residues. Germline V gene lookup returns CDR1 SGHRS and CDR2 YFSETQ. CDR3 amino acids: CASSLASGPEAFF. In nucleotides, the CDR3 is TGCGCCAGCAGCTTGGCCAGTGGGCCTGAAGCTTTCTTT.